Each of the 5 T cell receptor beta chains below was sequenced from the same sample in a study of cytomegalovirus exposure and HLA in healthy donors. Primers included in the PCR were 60 Vbeta and 13 Jbeta primers. Produced via immunoSEQ multiplex PCR; TCRdb's table is partial and in-frame only. The sample records roughly 150,000 clones, roughly 75% being singletons. Sequenced material: PBMCs. These receptor sequences come from a man between 18 and 29 years old in good health and CMV-seropositive.

This chain joins TRBV11-2 and TRBJ1-1; 7 bases are a match to TRBD1. The CDR3 runs 16 residues. V shed 4 bases and J 3 bases; nucleotides not matched to a gene: 11. Germline V gene data show CDR1 as SGHAT and CDR2 as FQNNGV. The CDR3 spells CASSSDRVSGDTEAFF. In DNA, the CDR3 is TGTGCCAGCAGCTCCGACAGGGTGAGTGGGGACACTGAAGCTTTCTTT.

The chain employs TRBV19 and TRBJ1-2; D is unresolved. V gave up 7 bases and J gave up 1 base, with 16 bases separating them. The CDR3 totals 15 residues. In germline, CDR1 is LNHDA, CDR2 SQIVND (reference sequence). This CDR3 is CASINWELGNYGYTF. CDR3 nucleotides: TGTGCCAGTATTAATTGGGAGTTGGGTAACTATGGCTACACCTTC.

The J gene is TRBJ2-3, the V gene TRBV2; 9 positions agree with TRBD2. This CDR3 contains 14 residues. J was trimmed by 6 bases and V by 6 bases; bases with no gene match: 7. CDR1 and CDR2 (germline): SNHLY, FYNNEI. CDR3 DNA: TGTGCCAGCAGACGACTAGCGGCTACCGATACGCAGTATTTT. Encoded protein: CASRRLAATDTQYF.

This clone was seen only once. The chain is built from TRBV11-3 and TRBJ2-1, with 9 bases aligning to TRBD2. With 0 bases clipped from V and 5 bases from J, the junction kept 2 bases outside the gene matches. The CDR3 length is 15 residues. The V gene's germline CDR1 is SGHNT and CDR2 YENEEA. The CDR3 loop is CASSLDRLADNEQFF. The CDR3 coding sequence is TGTGCCAGCAGCTTAGATCGACTAGCGGACAATGAGCAGTTCTTC.

The chain has TRBV7-9 and TRBJ2-1, with 7 nucleotides matching TRBD2. CDR3 size: 15 residues. The germline V gene encodes CDR1 SEHNR and CDR2 FQNEAQ (reference sequence). Unmatched junction bases numbered 9, after V lost 2 bases and J lost 8 bases. CDR3 residues: CASSLRGGSWYEQFF. As DNA, the CDR3 is TGTGCCAGCAGCTTAAGAGGCGGGAGTTGGTATGAGCAGTTCTTC.